Shown below are 21 T cell receptor beta chains from a single sample sequenced in a study of shared clonotypes between healthy human individuals. The data were produced by immunoSEQ multiplex PCR, yet TCRdb's version contains in-frame clones alone and is incomplete. There are millions of clones in the sample; around 94% occur only once, and about 0.13% lies in the top ten. Source material: naive CD4+ T cells sorted from blood. Subset of the sample: CD45RA+ positively selected. The receptors stem from a man aged 18 to 29 in good health.

The chain is built from TRBV11-3 and TRBJ2-7; TRBD1 agrees at 8 bases. CDR3 length: 14 amino acids. Trimming took 5 bases from V and 4 from J; bases not matched to a gene: 7. The germline CDR1 and CDR2 sequences are SGHNT and YENEEA. This chain's CDR3 is CASSHKDREYEQYF. In DNA, the CDR3 is TGTGCCAGCAGCCATAAGGACAGGGAGTACGAGCAGTACTTC.

V and J are TRBV6-5 and TRBJ1-1, with a weak D call TRBD1 (5 bases). This CDR3 contains 15 residues. From germline, CDR1 is MNHEY and CDR2 SVGAGI. V was trimmed by 5 bases and J by 0 bases, leaving 13 bases between them. In nucleotides, the CDR3 is TGTGCCAGCAGTAAGGTGGGGGGGGTGAACACTGAAGCTTTCTTT. Translation: CASSKVGGVNTEAFF.

This sequence joins TRBV7-9 and TRBJ2-5; 9 bases align to TRBD2. The DNA end is more similar to TRBJ2-7, so the J call may be wrong. Per the germline V gene, CDR1 is SEHNR and CDR2 is FQNEAQ (reference sequence). The CDR3 sequence is 15 residues long. The CDR3 DNA follows: TGTGCCAGCAGCTTAGAAGCGGGAGGCCGCTACGAGCAGTACTTC. Residues: CASSLEAGGRYEQYF.

This sequence joins TRBV4-3 and TRBJ1-4; perhaps TRBD1 as D (6 bases). Germline values: CDR1 LGHNA, CDR2 YSLEER. Trimming took 0 bases from V and 4 from J, leaving 9 bases between them. CDR3 length: 15 amino acids. CDR3 loop: CASSQDEGVNEKLFF. The DNA for the CDR3 is TGCGCCAGCAGCCAAGATGAGGGGGTTAATGAAAAACTGTTTTTT.

The chain links TRBV6-5 to TRBJ2-3; 8 bases are shared with TRBD2. The CDR3 is made up of 14 amino acids. Per the germline V gene, CDR1 is MNHEY and CDR2 is SVGAGI. Trimming took 7 bases from V and 1 from J; bases not matched to a gene: 4. The CDR3: CASMMRGGTDTQYF. The CDR3 coding sequence is TGTGCCAGCATGATGCGGGGGGGCACAGATACGCAGTATTTT.

V is TRBV4-1 and J is TRBJ2-5; D is perhaps TRBD2 (6 bases). Germline V CDR1 and CDR2: MGHRA, YSYEKL. Trimming pared 1 base from V and 4 bases from J, leaving 16 bases between. The CDR3 length is 16 residues. CDR3 DNA: TGCGCCAGCAGCCAAGCGGCGCAGGGAGGCATAGAGACCCAGTACTTC. This translates into CASSQAAQGGIETQYF.

The rearrangement joins TRBV6-6 to TRBJ2-5; a weak D match, TRBD2 (7 bases). V gave up 6 bases and J gave up 4 bases, with 18 bases separating them. Germline V gene sequence: CDR1 MNHNY, CDR2 SVGAGI (reference sequence). The CDR3 is made up of 15 amino acids. The CDR3 sequence: CASRPPGGQRETQYF. CDR3 coding DNA: TGTGCCAGCAGACCCCCCGGGGGGCAACGAGAGACCCAGTACTTC.

V gene TRBV10-3 combines with J gene TRBJ2-2; no definite D call. This CDR3 region has 14 residues. V was clipped by 4 bases and J by 3 bases, with 9 bases between them. CDR1 is ENHRY, CDR2 SYGVKD, per germline. The CDR3: CAISGGQYTGELFF. The CDR3 region has the DNA TGTGCCATCAGTGGTGGGCAATACACCGGGGAGCTGTTTTTT.

The chain is built from TRBV11-2 and TRBJ1-1; D perhaps matches TRBD1 (6 bases). Trimming pared 2 bases from V and 10 bases from J, leaving 17 bases between. Germline-derived CDR1 and CDR2 are SGHAT and FQNNGV. The CDR3 sequence is 14 residues long. The CDR3 is CASSLLGLQGVAFF. CDR3 DNA: TGTGCCAGCAGCTTACTGGGGCTACAGGGAGTAGCTTTCTTT.

The CDR3 reads CASSPRTSTGELFF. The CDR3 DNA reads as TGCGCCAGCAGCCCTCGGACTAGCACCGGGGAGCTGTTTTTT. V is TRBV4-3 and J is TRBJ2-2, with TRBD2 identical over 7 bases. The CDR3 has 14 residues. With 4 bases clipped from V and 4 bases from J, the junction kept 3 bases outside the gene matches. CDR1 and CDR2 from the germline V gene are LGHNA and YSLEER.

This clone came up once. The chain recombines TRBV28 with TRBJ2-2, with D unclear. Trimming left V 5 bases short and J 5 bases short, with 9 bases between. This CDR3 region has 13 residues. The germline V gene encodes CDR1 MDHEN and CDR2 SYDVKM. The CDR3 nucleotides are TGTGCCAGCAGTCCGTGGTTAACCGGGGAGCTGTTTTTT. Its translation is CASSPWLTGELFF.

The chain is built from TRBV7-9 and TRBJ1-5, with TRBD1 identical over 8 bases. Germline V gene sequence: CDR1 SEHNR, CDR2 FQNEAQ (reference sequence). The CDR3 spans 14 residues. V trimming: 0 bases; J trimming: 5 bases; junction bases outside the gene matches: 0. The CDR3 reads CASSLADRDQPQHF. The DNA for the CDR3 is TGTGCCAGCAGCTTAGCGGACAGGGATCAGCCCCAGCATTTT.

The J gene is TRBJ2-6, the V gene TRBV29-1; no definite D call. The CDR3 is made up of 15 amino acids. The germline V gene encodes CDR1 SQVTM and CDR2 ANQGSEA. Trimming took 0 bases from V and 1 from J, leaving 7 bases between them. Written as DNA, the CDR3 is TGCAGCGTTGAAGATCAAAGTTCTGGGGCCAACGTCCTGACTTTC. Protein product: CSVEDQSSGANVLTF.

This chain links TRBV12-5 with TRBJ1-1, with D hard to call. The CDR3 length is 14 residues. Trimming took 1 base from V and 1 from J, leaving 7 bases between them. Germline lookup yields CDR1 LGHNT and CDR2 FRNRAP. In nucleotides, the CDR3 is TGTGCTAGTGGTTTGGCCCTTAAGAACACTGAAGCTTTCTTT. As protein: CASGLALKNTEAFF.

This clone is a singleton in its sample. This rearrangement joins TRBV19 to TRBJ2-3, with D unresolved. Trimming took 5 bases from V and 4 from J, leaving 22 bases between them. CDR3 size: 17 residues. Germline V gene data show CDR1 as LNHDA and CDR2 as SQIVND (reference sequence). CDR3 sequence reads: CASSATATLALADTQYF. Written as DNA, the CDR3 is TGTGCCAGTAGTGCTACGGCTACCCTGGCATTGGCAGATACGCAGTATTTT.

This sequence joins TRBV18 and TRBJ2-7; 13 bases are a match to TRBD2. J gave up 2 bases and V 3 bases, and 7 bases lay outside the gene matches. Germline V gene lookup returns CDR1 KGHSH and CDR2 LQKENI. The CDR3 spans 17 residues. The CDR3 coding sequence is TGTGCCAGCTCACCGGGACTAGCGGGATATAGTCCCTACGAGCAGTACTTC. Its translation is CASSPGLAGYSPYEQYF.

DNA of the CDR3: TGCGCCAGCAGCCGGACTAGCGGGGGAGAGACCCAGTACTTC. Its translation: CASSRTSGGETQYF. The chain joins TRBV4-1 to TRBJ2-5; 13 bases fit TRBD2. V was pared by 4 bases and J by 4 bases, with 0 bases of the junction left unmatched. The CDR3 is 14 amino acids. The V gene's germline CDR1 is MGHRA and CDR2 YSYEKL.

The rearrangement joins TRBV7-9 to TRBJ2-1; TRBD2 matches 7 bases. Trimming at V came to 5 bases and at J to 2 bases, leaving 6 bases not matched to a gene. This CDR3 is built from 15 residues. The germline gives CDR1 SEHNR, CDR2 FQNEAQ (reference sequence). The CDR3 loop reads CASSPSSGTYNEQFF. The CDR3 region has the DNA TGTGCCAGCAGCCCCTCCAGCGGGACCTACAATGAGCAGTTCTTC.

The rearrangement joins TRBV7-6 to TRBJ1-1; D perhaps matches TRBD1 (6 bases). This CDR3 comprises 15 residues. Trimming cost V 6 bases and J 1 base, with 15 bases left between them. In germline, CDR1 is SGHVS, CDR2 FNYEAQ. CDR3 region: CASSLVSGENTEAFF. The CDR3 DNA follows: TGTGCCAGCAGTCTTGTATCAGGGGAGAACACTGAAGCTTTCTTT.

The J gene is TRBJ2-7, the V gene TRBV10-2; 9 nucleotides line up with TRBD1. From germline, CDR1 is WSHSY and CDR2 SAAADI. This CDR3 contains 15 residues. V gave up 0 bases and J gave up 0 bases; unmatched junction bases: 0. In nucleotides, the CDR3 is TGCGCCAGCAGTGAGTCGACAGGGGGCTCCTACGAGCAGTACTTC. This translates into CASSESTGGSYEQYF.

The V call is TRBV28, the J call TRBJ2-7; 8 bases are shared with TRBD2. J gave up 3 bases and V 2 bases, and 12 bases lay outside the gene matches. The CDR3 length is 17 residues. Germline CDR1 and CDR2: MDHEN and SYDVKM. The CDR3 region is CASSLGAGLGGDYEQYF. The DNA of the CDR3 is TGTGCCAGCAGTTTAGGCGCGGGACTAGGGGGAGACTACGAGCAGTACTTC.